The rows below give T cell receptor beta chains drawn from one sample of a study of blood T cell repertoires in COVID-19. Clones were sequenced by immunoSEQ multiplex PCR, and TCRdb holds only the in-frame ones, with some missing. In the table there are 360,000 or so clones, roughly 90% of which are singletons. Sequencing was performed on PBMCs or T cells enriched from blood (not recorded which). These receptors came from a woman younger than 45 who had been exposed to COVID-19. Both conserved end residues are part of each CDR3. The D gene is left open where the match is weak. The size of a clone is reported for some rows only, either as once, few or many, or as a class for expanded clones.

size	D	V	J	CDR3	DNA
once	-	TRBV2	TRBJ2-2	CASMGGSLNTGELFF	TGTGCCAGCATGGGGGGTTCCCTGAACACCGGGGAGCTGTTTTTT
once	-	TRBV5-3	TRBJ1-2	CARSLSGGPNYGYTF	TGTGCCAGAAGCTTGTCCGGAGGACCCAACTATGGCTACACCTTC
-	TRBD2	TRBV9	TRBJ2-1	CASGLAGVDEQFF	TGTGCCAGCGGTCTAGCGGGAGTGGATGAGCAGTTCTTC
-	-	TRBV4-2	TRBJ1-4	CASSQASGSGHEKLFF	TGTGCCAGCAGCCAAGCGTCCGGTTCAGGGCATGAAAAACTGTTTTTT
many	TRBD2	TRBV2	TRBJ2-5	CASSAQGLAGKETQYF	TGTGCCAGCAGTGCCCAGGGACTAGCGGGAAAAGAGACCCAGTACTTC
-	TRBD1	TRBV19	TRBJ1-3	CASSAWTGRGSGNTIYF	TGTGCCAGTAGTGCCTGGACAGGGCGAGGCTCTGGAAACACCATATATTTT
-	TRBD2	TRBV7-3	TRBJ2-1	CASSLDGTSLNEQFF	TGTGCCAGCAGCTTAGACGGGACTAGTCTCAATGAGCAGTTCTTC
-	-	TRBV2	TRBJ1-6	CASVEGPSSPLHF	TGTGCCAGCGTTGAAGGTCCTAGTTCACCCCTCCACTTT
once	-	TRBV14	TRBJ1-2	CASSQPGGIYGYTF	TGTGCCAGCAGCCAGCCCGGGGGGATCTATGGCTACACCTTC
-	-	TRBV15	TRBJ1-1	CATSRGQLGGANTEAFF	TGTGCCACCAGCAGAGGCCAGTTAGGGGGGGCGAACACTGAAGCTTTCTTT
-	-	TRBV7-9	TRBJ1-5	CASSYSLPPNQPQHF	TGTGCCAGCAGCTATTCCCTTCCCCCTAATCAGCCCCAGCATTTT
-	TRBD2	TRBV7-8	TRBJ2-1	CASTPAHIAGAYNEQFF	TGTGCCAGCACTCCGGCCCACATAGCGGGAGCCTACAATGAGCAGTTCTTC
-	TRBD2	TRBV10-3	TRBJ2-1	CAISESEGLAGVGEQFF	TGTGCCATCAGTGAGTCGGAGGGACTAGCGGGAGTTGGTGAGCAGTTCTTC
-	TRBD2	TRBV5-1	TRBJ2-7	CASSDRTSGRPKKGYEQYF	TGCGCCAGCAGCGATCGGACTAGCGGGAGGCCCAAAAAGGGGTACGAGCAGTACTTC
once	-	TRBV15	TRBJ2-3	CATSRGRGRADTQYF	TGTGCCACCAGCAGGGGGAGGGGGAGGGCAGATACGCAGTATTTT
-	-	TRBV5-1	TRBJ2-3	CASSLVATAADTQYF	TGCGCCAGCAGCTTGGTGGCGACTGCCGCAGATACGCAGTATTTT
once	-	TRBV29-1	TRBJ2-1	CSVLLASSYNEQFF	TGCAGCGTTTTACTAGCCAGCTCCTACAATGAGCAGTTCTTC
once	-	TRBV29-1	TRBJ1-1	CSALLEPGGKAFF	TGCAGCGCCTTACTTGAACCGGGAGGGAAAGCTTTCTTT
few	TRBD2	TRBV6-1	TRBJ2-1	CASSETSDAYNEQFF	TGTGCCAGCAGTGAAACTAGCGACGCCTACAATGAGCAGTTCTTC
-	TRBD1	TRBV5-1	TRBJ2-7	CASSGGDRDTYEQYF	TGCGCCAGCAGCGGCGGGGACAGGGACACCTACGAGCAGTACTTC
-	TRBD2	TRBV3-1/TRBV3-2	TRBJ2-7	CASSQDPGASGRPSTYEQYF	TGTGCCAGCAGCCAAGATCCGGGTGCTAGCGGGAGACCCTCTACCTACGAGCAGTACTTC
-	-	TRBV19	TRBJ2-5	CASTMGTDQETQYF	TGTGCCAGTACCATGGGGACTGATCAAGAGACCCAGTACTTC
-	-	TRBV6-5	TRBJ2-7	CASSYGGASYEQYF	TGTGCCAGCAGTTACGGGGGCGCCTCCTACGAGCAGTACTTC